The 25 T cell receptor beta chains reported below all come from one sample, sequenced in a study of blood T cell repertoires in COVID-19. Generated by immunoSEQ multiplex PCR, the TCRdb table keeps only in-frame clones and is missing some. The repertoire includes more than 150,000 clones, around four fifths of them detected once, and roughly 8% sits in the top ten. Sequencing was done on a sample of PBMCs or T cells enriched from blood (not recorded which). These receptors were taken from a woman aged 50 to 60 who had recovered from COVID-19.

V and J are TRBV6-5 and TRBJ2-2, with TRBD2 identical over 10 bases. This CDR3 contains 15 residues. With 6 bases clipped from V and 5 bases from J, the junction kept 6 bases outside the gene matches. CDR1 MNHEY and CDR2 SVGAGI come from the germline V gene. In DNA, the CDR3 is TGTGCCAGCAGGCGAGCGGGAGGGCCGACCGGGGAGCTGTTTTTT. Its translation is CASRRAGGPTGELFF.

V gene TRBV29-1 combines with J gene TRBJ2-2; TRBD1 is a possible D gene (7 bases). The germline V and J ends were trimmed by 5 bases and 1 base, with 11 bases remaining between them. This CDR3 region has 14 residues. Germline-derived CDR1 and CDR2 are SQVTM and ANQGSEA. The CDR3 protein is CSVFQGGNTGELFF. CDR3 coding DNA: TGCAGCGTTTTCCAGGGGGGGAACACCGGGGAGCTGTTTTTT.

The chain couples TRBV6-5 to TRBJ1-1; a possible D gene is TRBD1 (6 bases). The V and J ends lost 5 bases and 5 bases respectively, with 15 bases between them. Germline V gene data show CDR1 as MNHEY and CDR2 as SVGAGI. The CDR3 consists of 14 residues. Here the CDR3 DNA reads TGTGCCAGCAGTCCCACAGGGTGGGGAACTGAAGCTTTCTTT. It specifies CASSPTGWGTEAFF.

The chain combines TRBV6-6 with TRBJ2-1, with 14 positions matching TRBD2. With 5 bases clipped from V and 8 bases from J, the junction kept 11 bases outside the gene matches. This CDR3 has 17 amino acids. In germline, CDR1 is MNHNY, CDR2 SVGAGI (reference sequence). Here the CDR3 reads CASSPLTGTSGSHEQFF. The DNA of the CDR3 is TGTGCCAGCAGTCCTTTAACCGGGACTAGCGGGAGTCATGAGCAGTTCTTC.

V usage is TRBV4-3 and J usage is TRBJ2-3; 11 bases fit TRBD2. The CDR3 spans 16 residues. The junction had 6 bases not matched to a gene; V was cut back by 0 bases and J by 7 bases. The germline CDR1 and CDR2 sequences are LGHNA and YSLEER. CDR3 in amino acids: CASSQESTSGGNTQYF. CDR3 in DNA: TGCGCCAGCAGCCAAGAATCCACTAGCGGGGGCAATACGCAGTATTTT.

This sequence joins TRBV3-1 (or the pseudogene TRBV3-2) and TRBJ2-5; TRBD1 might be the D (5 bases). CDR1 and CDR2 (germline): LGHDT, YNNKEL (reference sequence). The CDR3 is 12 residues long. V was cut by 3 bases and J by 9 bases, with 11 bases left in between. The CDR3 coding sequence is TGTGCCAGCAGCCACACGATAGGGGCCCAGTACTTC. Protein: CASSHTIGAQYF.

This rearrangement joins TRBV28 to TRBJ1-5; D remains ambiguous. The V end lost 7 bases, the J end lost 7 bases, and 11 bases lay between the germline ends. Germline V gene sequence: CDR1 MDHEN, CDR2 SYDVKM. The CDR3 is 12 residues long. In DNA form, the CDR3 reads TGTGCCAGCACTCAAAGGAGGCAGCCCCAGCATTTT. Protein: CASTQRRQPQHF. Supplemented by reference TRBV28 and TRBJ1-5, the full variable domain reads DVKVTQSSRYLVKRTGEKVFLECVQDMDHENMFWYRQDPGLGLRLIYFSYDVKMKEKGDIPEGYSVSREKKERFSLILESASTNQTSMYLCASTQRRQPQHFGDGTRLSIL.

The chain is built from TRBV4-1 and TRBJ1-4; 7 bases line up with TRBD1. J lost 5 bases, V lost 2 bases, and 11 bases had no gene match. The CDR3 is made up of 17 amino acids. Germline CDR1 MGHRA, CDR2 YSYEKL. This chain's CDR3 is CASSQRGGSRGNEKLFF. In DNA form, the CDR3 reads TGCGCCAGCAGCCAAAGAGGGGGGAGCAGGGGGAATGAAAAACTGTTTTTT.

The rearrangement uses TRBV19 and TRBJ1-5; D uncertain. Trimming left V 7 bases short and J 1 base short, with 8 bases between. CDR3 size: 13 residues. Germline values: CDR1 LNHDA, CDR2 SQIVND (reference sequence). The CDR3 loop reads CASTQQSNQPQHF. As DNA, the CDR3 is TGTGCCAGTACCCAACAAAGCAATCAGCCCCAGCATTTT.

This chain uses TRBV21-1 with TRBJ2-1; the table's TRBD2 call for D was not verified on the DNA. TRBV21-1 is a known pseudogene. This CDR3 comprises 13 residues. The CDR3 DNA is TGTGCCAGCAGAATCGACGCGGGAAATGAGCAGTTCTTC. Its translation: CASRIDAGNEQFF.

The chain carries TRBV6-5 and TRBJ2-1; TRBD2 matches 10 bases. V was clipped by 2 bases and J by 7 bases; unmatched bases: 8. This CDR3 has 16 amino acids. CDR1 and CDR2 (germline): MNHEY, SVGAGI. For the CDR3, the DNA is TGTGCCAGCAGTTACACCTCAGCGGGAGGGGGGAATGAGCAGTTCTTC. Translation gives CASSYTSAGGGNEQFF.

The CDR3 coding sequence is TGTGCCAGCAGCCCCGACAGCGGGCGTTACGAGCAGTACTTC. Protein product: CASSPDSGRYEQYF. This chain uses TRBV7-6 with TRBJ2-7; D perhaps matches TRBD2 (6 bases). Germline values: CDR1 SGHVS, CDR2 FNYEAQ. V lost 5 bases and J 4 bases, leaving 15 bases between the germline ends. The CDR3 extends over 14 amino acids.

This clone was seen once. The chain carries TRBV3-1 (or the pseudogene TRBV3-2) and TRBJ2-2, with TRBD2 matching over 11 bases. The V gene's germline CDR1 is LGHDT and CDR2 YNNKEL (reference sequence). The CDR3 covers 16 residues. With 4 bases clipped from V and 7 bases from J, the junction kept 8 bases outside the gene matches. The CDR3 loop reads CASSLFSGGAVGELFF. The CDR3 coding sequence is TGTGCCAGCAGCCTTTTTAGCGGGGGGGCCGTCGGGGAGCTGTTTTTT.

The rearrangement joins TRBV6-2 or TRBV6-3 to TRBJ1-5; tentatively, D is TRBD1 (6 bases). V lost 5 bases and J lost 7, with 12 bases in between. Looked up from germline, CDR1 is MNHEY and CDR2 is SVGEGT. This CDR3 is built from 13 residues. CDR3 amino acids: CASSRWTEQPQHF. The CDR3 DNA reads TGTGCCAGCAGTCGCTGGACAGAGCAGCCCCAGCATTTT.

This clone was seen a handful of times. This chain joins TRBV18 and TRBJ1-1, with unresolved D. Deletions cut 3 bases from V and 1 base from J, with 6 bases between. In germline, CDR1 is KGHSH, CDR2 LQKENI. CDR3 size: 13 residues. CDR3 residues: CASSPEKNTEAFF. In nucleotides, the CDR3 is TGTGCCAGCTCACCGGAGAAGAACACTGAAGCTTTCTTT.

The chain has TRBV18 and TRBJ2-1, with 7 bases lining up with TRBD2. Germline V CDR1 and CDR2: KGHSH, LQKENI. This CDR3 contains 12 residues. Trimming took 3 bases from V and 9 from J; bases not matched to a gene: 2. CDR3 coding DNA: TGTGCCAGCTCACCGGGGGGGACTGAGCAGTTCTTC. Its translation is CASSPGGTEQFF. Complete variable domain (other parts from reference TRBV18 and TRBJ2-1): NAGVMQNPRHLVRRRGQEARLRCSPMKGHSHVYWYRQLPEEGLKFMVYLQKENIIDESGMPKERFSAEFPKEGPSILRIQQVVRGDSAAYFCASSPGGTEQFFGPGTRLTVL.

As for this clone: The sample has other DNA sequences that encode this CDR3 too. V is TRBV7-9 and J is TRBJ2-5; D is unresolved. CDR3 size: 11 residues. Germline V gene data show CDR1 as SEHNR and CDR2 as FQNEAQ (reference sequence). The V end was cut by 4 bases, the J end by 4 bases, with 4 bases between. CDR3 protein: CASSSGETQYF. For the CDR3, the DNA is TGTGCCAGCAGCTCCGGAGAGACCCAGTACTTC.

The chain carries TRBV6-1 and TRBJ1-5; D is possibly TRBD1 (5 bases). This CDR3 is built from 18 residues. The V gene's germline CDR1 is MNHNS and CDR2 SASEGT. V was pared by 3 bases and J by 1 base, with 19 bases between. CDR3 region: CASSDWWGQSLSNQPQHF. The CDR3 DNA follows: TGTGCCAGCAGTGACTGGTGGGGCCAGTCCCTAAGCAATCAGCCCCAGCATTTT.

The chain is built from TRBV19 and TRBJ2-2, with 12 nucleotides matching TRBD1. The CDR3 sequence is 19 residues long. After removal of 3 bases from V and 2 bases from J, the junction contained 10 bases not matched to a gene. Germline-derived CDR1 and CDR2 are LNHDA and SQIVND (reference sequence). CDR3 sequence: CASSILKSGTGGNTGELFF. Here the CDR3 DNA reads TGTGCCAGTAGTATTCTTAAGAGTGGGACAGGGGGCAACACCGGGGAGCTGTTTTTT.

This chain joins TRBV5-4 and TRBJ2-3; 16 bases are shared with TRBD2. The CDR3 runs 18 residues. V shed 5 bases, J shed 0 bases, and the junction held 6 bases outside the gene matches. Germline CDR1 reads SGHNT; CDR2 reads YYREEE (reference sequence). The CDR3 nucleotides are TGTGCCAGCAGATCGTCGGGACTAGCGGGGGGGAGCACAGATACGCAGTATTTT. It yields the protein CASRSSGLAGGSTDTQYF. Filled out from reference TRBV5-4 and TRBJ2-3, the complete variable domain reads ETGVTQSPTHLIKTRGQQVTLRCSSQSGHNTVSWYQQALGQGPQFIFQYYREEENGRGNFPPRFSGLQFPNYSSELNVNALELDDSALYLCASRSSGLAGGSTDTQYFGPGTRLTVL.

CDR3 protein: CASSLGGAHYNEQFF. The CDR3 region has the DNA TGTGCCAGCAGCTTAGGCGGGGCCCACTACAATGAGCAGTTCTTC. The gene calls are TRBV7-2 and TRBJ2-1, with a weak D call TRBD2 (6 bases). Per the germline V gene, CDR1 is SGHTA and CDR2 is FQGNSA. CDR3 length: 15 residues. V lost 1 base, J lost 3 bases, and 10 bases lay in between.

This sequence joins TRBV12-5 and TRBJ1-1; D is possibly TRBD1 (6 bases). Trimming pared 0 bases from V and 4 bases from J, leaving 27 bases between. Germline CDR1 and CDR2: LGHNT and FRNRAP. CDR3 size: 20 residues. The CDR3 sequence is CASGLVQAAGGPSKPTEAFF. The DNA for the CDR3 is TGTGCTAGTGGTTTGGTACAGGCTGCCGGGGGGCCATCTAAGCCCACTGAAGCTTTCTTT.

This chain links TRBV2 with TRBJ2-5, with unresolved D. The CDR3 runs to 13 residues. Trimming took off 5 bases at V and 5 bases at J, with 12 bases between the two ends. Looked up from germline, CDR1 is SNHLY and CDR2 is FYNNEI. CDR3 in DNA: TGTGCCAGCAGTCTACAGCTTCTTGAGACCCAGTACTTC. This gives the protein CASSLQLLETQYF. Combining the CDR3 with reference TRBV2 and TRBJ2-5 gives the whole variable domain EPEVTQTPSHQVTQMGQEVILRCVPISNHLYFYWYRQILGQKVEFLVSFYNNEISEKSEIFDDQFSVERPDGSNFTLKIRSTKLEDSAMYFCASSLQLLETQYFGPGTRLLVL.

This clone was recorded only once. This rearrangement joins TRBV7-3 to TRBJ1-6; TRBD1 is a possible D gene (6 bases). The germline V gene encodes CDR1 SGHTA and CDR2 FQGTGA. CDR3 length equals 16 residues. V was clipped by 1 base and J by 4 bases, with 11 bases between them. Here the CDR3 DNA reads TGTGCCAGCAGCTTAAACGGACAGTCATATAATTCACCCCTCCACTTT. Translation: CASSLNGQSYNSPLHF. The variable domain in full, completed from reference TRBV7-3 and TRBJ1-6, reads GAGVSQTPSNKVTEKGKYVELRCDPISGHTALYWYRQSLGQGPEFLIYFQGTGAADDSGLPNDRFFAVRPEGSVSTLKIQRTERGDSAVYLCASSLNGQSYNSPLHFGNGTRLTVT.

The V call is TRBV3-1 (or the pseudogene TRBV3-2), the J call TRBJ1-3; TRBD1 is a possible D gene (5 bases). The length of the CDR3 is 14 residues. V gave up 4 bases and J gave up 3 bases, with 10 bases separating them. Germline V CDR1 and CDR2: LGHDT, YNNKEL (reference sequence). The CDR3 here is CASSPGQGGNTIYF. The CDR3 DNA is TGTGCCAGCAGCCCCGGGCAGGGTGGAAACACCATATATTTT.